The 11 T cell receptor beta chains below were found in one sample sequenced in a study of beta chain features in type 1 diabetes (dated by TCRdb to the late 2010s). The library was generated by the immunoSEQ multiplex PCR assay. The High Capacity cDNA Reverse Transcription Kit was used to reverse transcribe all of the isolated RNA, meaning that expressed TCRB transcripts were what got sequenced. This immuneACCESS table, as held by TCRdb, lists in-frame sequences with V and J called but not all clones. Of the missing ones, under half trace to an unresolved V gene in checked studies; the others have no known cause. The sample has tens of thousands of clones on record, approximately 32% of them singletons. The ten largest clones represent approximately 0.46% of the sample. Sequencing was done on a sample of stem cell memory CD4+ T cells from blood. According to the study, the label for this sample's cell subset or site signals: stem cell-like memory CD4+ T cells. These receptors were obtained from a woman in her late teens or twenties in good health.

The chain joins TRBV11-3 to TRBJ2-3; 9 nucleotides agree with TRBD1. The CDR3 is 16 residues long. V was pared by 5 bases and J by 1 base, with 7 bases of the junction left unmatched. In germline, CDR1 is SGHNT, CDR2 YENEEA. CDR3: CASSQPTGGRTDTQYF. CDR3 coding DNA: TGTGCCAGCAGCCAACCGACAGGGGGTCGCACAGATACGCAGTATTTT.

The chain links TRBV11-2 to TRBJ2-3; D call uncertain. Trimming pared 0 bases from V and 0 bases from J, leaving 13 bases between. CDR1 is SGHAT and CDR2 is FQNNGV in the germline V gene. The CDR3 sequence is 17 residues long. CDR3 sequence reads: CASSLEVGRPSTDTQYF. The CDR3 nucleotides are TGTGCCAGCAGCTTAGAGGTGGGCCGCCCGAGCACAGATACGCAGTATTTT.

This clone was observed a handful of times. The chain is built from TRBV5-1 and TRBJ2-1; TRBD2 matches 9 bases. With 2 bases clipped from V and 0 bases from J, the junction kept 9 bases outside the gene matches. Per the germline V gene, CDR1 is SGHRS and CDR2 is YFSETQ. CDR3 length equals 18 residues. Here the CDR3 DNA reads TGCGCCAGCAGCTTATCTTCCCTTAGCGGGGGCTCCTACAATGAGCAGTTCTTC. Translating gives CASSLSSLSGGSYNEQFF.

The rearrangement joins TRBV7-2 to TRBJ2-7; 12 bases align to TRBD2. The CDR3 loop spans 15 amino acids. The V gene's germline CDR1 is SGHTA and CDR2 FQGNSA. J was trimmed by 3 bases and V by 5 bases; bases with no gene match: 5. This CDR3 reads CASSHGTSGFYEQYF. CDR3 nucleotide sequence: TGTGCCAGCAGCCACGGGACTAGCGGGTTCTACGAGCAGTACTTC.

The rearrangement links TRBV9 to TRBJ2-3; TRBD1 might be the D (8 bases). The germline V and J ends were trimmed by 3 bases and 3 bases, with 14 bases remaining between them. CDR1 SGDLS and CDR2 YYNGEE come from the germline V gene. The CDR3 has 15 amino acids. In nucleotides, the CDR3 is TGTGCCAGCAGCGCGACAGGGGAGGGGACAGATACGCAGTATTTT. Translating gives CASSATGEGTDTQYF.

The sample holds one count of this clone. The chain links TRBV9 to TRBJ1-1, with D unclear. Germline-derived CDR1 and CDR2 are SGDLS and YYNGEE. This CDR3 spans 13 amino acids. Between the trimmed V and J ends, which lost 3 bases and 0 bases, there was a span of 6 bases. The CDR3 reads CASSAYLNTEAFF. The DNA of the CDR3 is TGTGCCAGCAGCGCCTACTTGAACACTGAAGCTTTCTTT.

This chain connects TRBV7-8 to TRBJ2-1, with D hard to call. Trimming cost V 1 base and J 8 bases, with 3 bases left between them. There are 11 residues in the CDR3. Per germline, CDR1 SGHVS and CDR2 FQNEAQ. CDR3 sequence reads: CASSLVYEQFF. CDR3 DNA: TGTGCCAGCAGCTTAGTCTATGAGCAGTTCTTC.

This clone was observed a few times. V gene TRBV7-8 combines with J gene TRBJ1-2; D perhaps matches TRBD1 (6 bases). CDR1 is SGHVS and CDR2 is FQNEAQ in the germline V gene. The V gene lost 8 bases and the J gene lost 7 bases, with 17 bases spanning the gap. The CDR3 consists of 13 residues. The CDR3 nucleotides are TGTGCCAGCCGACGTTGGGGGGGGGCTGGCTACACCTTC. It codes for CASRRWGGAGYTF.

This chain uses TRBV7-2 with TRBJ2-1, with D uncertain. Trimming pared 2 bases from V and 10 bases from J, leaving 12 bases between. The germline gives CDR1 SGHTA, CDR2 FQGNSA. The CDR3 is 13 amino acids. The CDR3 region is CASSLTSRNEQFF. DNA for the CDR3: TGTGCCAGCAGCTTAACGTCTAGGAACGAGCAGTTCTTC.

This chain joins TRBV2 and TRBJ2-3; TRBD2 agrees at 7 bases. V was clipped by 2 bases and J by 2 bases; unmatched bases: 10. Germline values: CDR1 SNHLY, CDR2 FYNNEI. The CDR3 covers 17 residues. The CDR3 DNA follows: TGTGCCAGCAGTGAACGGTTCCTAGCGGATAACACAGATACGCAGTATTTT. Its protein is CASSERFLADNTDTQYF.

This clone was detected only a few times. The V and J genes are TRBV7-9 and TRBJ2-7, with D possibly TRBD2 on 7 matching bases. Germline CDR1 is SEHNR and CDR2 is FQNEAQ (reference sequence). The ends were cut back, 3 bases at V and 2 bases at J, with 17 bases in the middle. The CDR3 is made up of 16 amino acids. The CDR3 coding sequence is TGTGCCAGCAGCTTCAAGTTGCGGGGGCCTCCCTACGAGCAGTACTTC. This translates into CASSFKLRGPPYEQYF.